This entry is about one TCR beta chain. This clone was seen only a few times. Its specific antigen is unknown. Base qualities were left out, and no much larger clone turns up one base away. In the same sample, other DNA sequences code for this CDR3. Library creation used the immunoSEQ multiplex PCR assay. For the multiplex PCR, a mixture combining 60 forward primers for TCR Vbeta segments and 13 reverse primers for TCR Jbeta segments was used. The CDR3 region of rearranged TCR beta genes was amplified from genomic DNA by a multiplex PCR assay. Amplified TCR beta libraries were sequenced as 87-base-pair reads on the Illumina HiSeq System. Regarding the original processing steps: Across the roughly 640 repertoires, a later analysis counted around 80 million unique TCR beta chains, 9.5 million to 12 million of which were shared by at least two donors. Raw reads were error-corrected and collapsed into unique sequences by a nearest-neighbor algorithm in which closely related sequences were merged to remove PCR and sequencing errors. Alignment of CDR3 sequences to IMGT reference sequences was used to assign V, D and J gene segments. Each retained sequence needed at least a six-nucleotide match to both a V gene segment and a J gene segment. Rearrangements were called productive when the CDR3 lacked stop codons and stayed in frame with V and J; all others were non-productive. Following IMGT convention, CDR3 was defined as the stretch from the second conserved V-encoded cysteine up to the conserved J-encoded phenylalanine. The earlier analysis of a few hundred of the donors excluded sequences that lacked an unambiguous match to a single V gene segment. An earlier analysis of under 750 of the donors called V segments functional above 56.7% productive rearrangements and segregating when the between-donor standard deviation exceeded 5%. A statistical classification framework was built to diagnose cytomegalovirus status from the catalog of TCR beta chain sequences. In a later analysis, V and J genes were assigned by comparing TCR nucleotide sequences against IMGT/GENE-DB human TR gene sequences. Using the TCRdist pipeline, a later analysis assigned CDR3 sequences along with most-parsimonious VDJ recombination scenarios. In a later analysis, each TCR beta chain was defined by its CDR3 amino acid sequence together with its V-gene family, and reads lacking a unique V-gene family were excluded. As a way to deal with suspected cross-contamination and a sequencing artifact, a later analysis dropped 450 to 600 nucleotide sequences that were highly shared and had low generation probability. For each public chain, a later analysis derived a clonal expansion index from normalized ranks of inferred template counts within each repertoire. Generation probabilities in a later analysis came from a VDJ recombination model fitted to out-of-frame rearrangements, and those results were checked against IGoR. In a later analysis, TCR-TCR, TCR-HLA and TCR-CMV co-occurrence was scored with hypergeometric tests, and a repertoire-size bias correction was applied to TCR pairs. In a later analysis, false discovery rates were estimated by permuting HLA or CMV assignments 20 times. In a later analysis, co-occurring TCRs were grouped with DBSCAN, and TCRdist sequence similarity was added when clustering was performed within HLA-allele-positive subsets. For co-occurrence clustering, repertoires with fewer than 30,000 or more than 120,000 public chains were excluded, along with about five repertoires with anomalous nucleotide sharing. TCRdb mirrors the immuneACCESS table, restricted to in-frame sequences. Some clones are absent from its copies; in checked studies, under half trace to an unresolved V gene, and the reason for the others is unknown. D and trimming were read from the DNA, whereas the V and J calls and clone size are those reported in that table. This sample has around 130,000 clones in its table, and over 75% of those were observed once. The leading ten clones occupy around 5.5% of the sample.

This entry belongs to a study of cytomegalovirus exposure and HLA in healthy donors (dated by TCRdb to about 2017). About the investigation overall: According to an earlier analysis of 587 of the donors, 150 million to 200 million T cells yielded 100 million or so unique TCR beta sequences and about 300 Gb of sequence data. Approximately 310 gigabases of sequencing data and some 85 million unique TCR sequences were included in an early release covering around 600 HLA-typed donors. Among the roughly 380 genotyped donors, approximately 81% belonged to the genetic ancestry cluster associated with self-reported Caucasian donors. The aim of the study was to test whether cataloging public T cell receptors could identify signatures of past pathogen exposure. The T cell repertoires of 670 or so subjects were profiled by immunosequencing and related to cytomegalovirus serostatus. In addition to the first cohort of 650 to 750 subjects, a separate validation cohort of 120 different subjects was used. To predict cytomegalovirus infection status, the study brought together high-throughput TCR immunosequencing, statistical association of individual TCRs with disease status, and machine learning. A later analysis re-examined previously published TCR beta repertoires from around 670 donors and added high-resolution HLA genotyping to investigate patterns of TCR occurrence. The later analysis used no new phenotypic data to find candidate immune exposures, relying instead on TCR beta sequences and their occurrence across donors. In an earlier analysis of 587 of the donors, high-throughput TCR beta sequencing was used to judge whether each TCR beta V gene segment behaved as functional or pseudogenic. Alongside the repertoire data, information on donor age, sex, ethnicity and CMV serostatus was compiled. Genome-wide SNP genotypes for about 55% of the 666 donors were used in a later genetic analysis, which treated that subset as a discovery cohort. Every repertoire in the discovery cohort had been generated on one and the same sequencing platform. HLA typing included class I and class II loci at four-digit resolution. Typing coverage differed by locus: A, B, C, DRB1 and DQB1 were typed in roughly 620-640 donors, DQA1 in roughly 500, DPA1 in 600 to 610, and DPB1 in 400 to 480. Because of strong linkage in the cohort, roughly five DR-DQ haplotypes were treated as single units for association and clustering. Among 300 to 450 genotyped donors of the cohort, an average of approximately 240,000 unique TCR beta nucleotide sequences were sequenced per donor, roughly 20% of them non-productive. Points the paper makes about the study in general: Most TCR sequences were seen in very few donors, while some public TCRs were found in many individuals. This cohort had only TCR beta chains sequenced, and the lack of alpha or paired-chain data limited which features could be detected. An earlier analysis of approximately 570 of the donors showed that most TCR beta V segments appeared in productive rearrangements either about 90% or about 30% of the time, which broadly matched IMGT annotations. Sequencing depth was assumed to be roughly uniform across donors in the presence/absence analyses, though that assumption may not hold. The classifier was reported to diagnose cytomegalovirus status with high specificity and sensitivity in both the original cohort and the validation cohort. In vitro tests confirmed that three of the cytomegalovirus-associated TCR beta chains recognize cytomegalovirus antigens. Because HLA typing was missing for some donors at each locus, association tests included only the typed subset. A further reported finding was that TCR beta sequences accurately predicted the HLA-A and HLA-B alleles for most subjects in the first cohort. V-gene and J-gene trimming of TCR beta chains was associated with a missense DCLRE1C variant in a later genetic analysis, and the association was replicated in an independent cohort. The authors suggested that the approach could potentially be extended to other disease states and immunological phenotypes. Most CMV-associated TCR beta chains appeared to be HLA-restricted in a later analysis, and the HLA associations seemed to be driven largely by CMV exposure. A later analysis reported that several top co-occurrence clusters appeared linked to parvovirus B19, influenza, CMV and Epstein-Barr virus. Compared with equally common non-associated chains, HLA-associated TCR beta chains in a later analysis were more clonally expanded and had lower generation probabilities. At a false discovery rate of 0.05, a later analysis linked 16,951 TCR beta sequences to specific HLA alleles. For the cohort, immune exposure information was limited to CMV serostatus. The sequencing pipeline was judged likely to have produced a cluster of highly shared sequence variants as a technical artifact. Strong co-occurrence of HLA alleles, especially DR and DQ, made assigning TCR associations to individual alleles difficult. Because counts were too low, 15 or so rarely observed V segments, including chromosome 9 orphons, were excluded from the earlier analysis of around 640 of the donors. Correlated functional status among segregating V segments might be attributable to linkage disequilibrium, but an unknown experimental factor could not be ruled out. In a later genetic analysis, fewer N-insertions in productive TCRs were reported among donors in an Asian-associated ancestry cluster than the approximately 710-donor mean. In a later analysis, the rate of TCR association differed among HLA loci, with DRB1 alleles having the most associated TCRs and HLA-C alleles having the fewest. A total of 150 to 200 TCR beta chains were listed by the study as associated with cytomegalovirus.

In total, approximately 690 healthy bone marrow donors made up the cohort. Cohort members were all nominally healthy when sampled, although unrecorded immune exposures were likely present. The donor tested CMV seropositive, placing the donor among the 289 seropositive members of the cohort. A peripheral blood sample was provided by each donor, and peripheral blood mononuclear cells were used for TCR beta sequencing. Genomic DNA was extracted from the blood cell samples with the Qiagen DNeasy Blood Extraction Kit. The sequenced sample consisted of PBMCs. This sequence was found in a man between 18 and 35 years old in good health and CMV-seropositive.

This receptor carries the CDR3 CASSSPSSGSYNEQFF. The DNA is as follows: TGTGCCAGCAGTAGCCCCTCTAGCGGCTCCTACAATGAGCAGTTCTTC. Recombination joined TRBV27 with TRBJ2-1, with 7 bases in between that match TRBD2. The CDR3 covers 16 residues, taking in both the cysteine and the phenylalanine. Left in the record is the CDR3 DNA by itself, 48 bases read in frame from the first base. CDR1 and CDR2, per the germline V gene (reference sequence), are MNHEY and SMNVEV. Germline trimming amounts to 5 bases on V and 0 bases on J, with 7 as the count of junction bases outside the gene matches.